These 13 T cell receptor beta chains were sequenced from one sample in a study of cytomegalovirus exposure and HLA in healthy donors. The PCR used 60 Vbeta and 13 Jbeta primers. The assay was immunoSEQ multiplex PCR, and TCRdb's table has in-frame clones only and misses some. The sample holds around 67,000 clones; 78% are singletons and the top ten take about 8%. The material sequenced was PBMCs. All receptors come from a man younger than 35 in good health and CMV-seropositive.

The genes are TRBV25-1 and TRBJ1-1; D may be TRBD1 (6 bases). Trimming took 4 bases from V and 0 from J, leaving 21 bases between them. The CDR3 runs to 18 residues. The germline V gene has CDR1 MGHDK and CDR2 SYGVNS. For the CDR3, the DNA is TGTGCCAGCAGTGTTCCCCTGAGGGGGTCTCGGATGAACACTGAAGCTTTCTTT. Translated: CASSVPLRGSRMNTEAFF.

This chain connects TRBV30 to TRBJ1-4, with 8 bases lining up with TRBD1. V dropped 5 bases and J dropped 7; count of bases not matched to a gene: 3. This CDR3 has 12 residues. CDR1 and CDR2 (germline): GTSNPN, SVGIG (reference sequence). The CDR3 loop reads CAWGQGGEKLFF. In DNA form, the CDR3 reads TGTGCCTGGGGACAGGGCGGTGAAAAACTGTTTTTT.

This sequence joins TRBV30 and TRBJ2-7, with D tentatively TRBD1 (7 bases). V was trimmed by 3 bases and J by 9 bases, leaving 12 bases between them. The CDR3 totals 11 residues. CDR1 is GTSNPN and CDR2 is SVGIG in the germline V gene (reference sequence). DNA for the CDR3: TGTGCCTGGAGCCAGGGGGGCCTGCAGTACTTC. Residues: CAWSQGGLQYF.

This chain uses TRBV29-1 with TRBJ2-5, with 7 nucleotides matching TRBD1. The trim removed 7 bases at V and 4 bases at J, leaving 9 bases unmatched. This CDR3 is built from 13 residues. Germline CDR1 and CDR2: SQVTM and ANQGSEA. CDR3 sequence: CSDTTGVGETQYF. In DNA, the CDR3 is TGCAGCGACACCACAGGGGTCGGAGAGACCCAGTACTTC.

The genes are TRBV29-1 and TRBJ2-6; 8 bases agree with TRBD1. The V segment lost 5 bases and the J segment 2 bases; nucleotides outside the gene matches: 2. The CDR3 contains 14 residues. From germline, CDR1 is SQVTM and CDR2 ANQGSEA. The CDR3 sequence: CSVTTGAGANVLTF. CDR3 sequence (DNA): TGCAGCGTTACGACAGGGGCTGGGGCCAACGTCCTGACTTTC.

A few counts support this clone. The V gene is TRBV29-1, the J gene TRBJ2-3, with D possibly being TRBD1 (6 bases). Trimming left V 3 bases short and J 2 bases short, with 15 bases between. The CDR3 contains 15 residues. Germline CDR1 reads SQVTM; CDR2 reads ANQGSEA. The CDR3 bases are TGCAGCGTTGAGGACCCGGGACACCCCACAGATACGCAGTATTTT. Translating it yields CSVEDPGHPTDTQYF.

The chain is built from TRBV4-1 and TRBJ2-5; the D gene is possibly TRBD2 (5 bases). V dropped 1 base and J dropped 4 bases, with 19 bases sitting between them. CDR3 length: 17 residues. The germline CDR1 and CDR2 sequences are MGHRA and YSYEKL. The CDR3 region has the DNA TGCGCCAGCAGCCAAGCCGCCCGGAGGAGTTTAAGAGAGACCCAGTACTTC. It yields the protein CASSQAARRSLRETQYF.

The sample holds a few counts of this clone. The rearrangement links TRBV6-5 to TRBJ1-5; TRBD1 matches 9 bases. The germline CDR1 and CDR2 sequences are MNHEY and SVGAGI. The ends lost 6 bases at V and 5 bases at J; junction bases unmatched: 5. This CDR3 is 14 amino acids long. Here the CDR3 reads CASSRRQGDQPQHF. The CDR3 DNA sequence: TGTGCCAGCAGCCGTAGACAGGGGGATCAGCCCCAGCATTTT.

This clone is a singleton in its sample. This chain connects TRBV5-1 to TRBJ2-7; the match to TRBD1 covers 9 bases. Looked up from germline, CDR1 is SGHRS and CDR2 is YFSETQ. The CDR3 contains 16 residues. The ends lost 4 bases at V and 6 bases at J; junction bases unmatched: 14. In nucleotides, the CDR3 is TGCGCCAGCAGCCATTCCGACAGGGGGGCAGTAGCCGAGCAGTACTTC. It encodes CASSHSDRGAVAEQYF.

This clone was recorded only once. The V gene is TRBV5-1, the J gene TRBJ1-2, with D possibly being TRBD1 (6 bases). Trimming cost V 4 bases and J 7 bases, with 11 bases left between them. The CDR3 totals 12 residues. The germline V gene has CDR1 SGHRS and CDR2 YFSETQ. This CDR3 is CASSADRIGYTF. CDR3 bases: TGCGCCAGCAGCGCCGACAGGATTGGCTACACCTTC. Using reference TRBV5-1 and TRBJ1-2 for the parts outside the CDR3, the full variable domain is KAGVTQTPRYLIKTRGQQVTLSCSPISGHRSVSWYQQTPGQGLQFLFEYFSETQRNKGNFPGRFSGRQFSNSRSEMNVSTLELGDSALYLCASSADRIGYTFGSGTRLTVV.

V and J are TRBV6-1 and TRBJ1-1; 7 bases match TRBD1. CDR1 MNHNS and CDR2 SASEGT come from the germline V gene. There are 15 residues in the CDR3. Unmatched junction bases numbered 11, after V lost 7 bases and J lost 3 bases. Here the CDR3 reads CASTSSGGSDTEAFF. DNA for the CDR3: TGTGCCAGCACCTCATCAGGGGGTTCGGACACTGAAGCTTTCTTT.

The chain links TRBV19 to TRBJ1-1; tentative D call: TRBD1 (5 bases). Trimming removed 1 base at V and 3 bases at J, with 6 bases between. The CDR3 length is 13 residues. CDR1 LNHDA and CDR2 SQIVND come from the germline V gene (reference sequence). Here the CDR3 reads CASSIGQHTEAFF. The CDR3 region has the DNA TGTGCCAGTAGTATAGGACAGCACACTGAAGCTTTCTTT. Using reference TRBV19 and TRBJ1-1 for the parts outside the CDR3, the full variable domain is DGGITQSPKYLFRKEGQNVTLSCEQNLNHDAMYWYRQDPGQGLRLIYYSQIVNDFQKGDIAEGYSVSREKKESFPLTVTSAQKNPTAFYLCASSIGQHTEAFFGQGTRLTVV.

V is TRBV7-9 and J is TRBJ1-1; TRBD1 is a possible D gene (6 bases). Trimming shortened V by 5 bases and J by 6 bases, and 13 bases separated the two germline ends. The CDR3 covers 13 residues. Germline V gives CDR1 SEHNR, CDR2 FQNEAQ (reference sequence). The CDR3 sequence: CASSPKGGAEAFF. Written as DNA, the CDR3 is TGTGCCAGCAGCCCTAAAGGGGGGGCTGAAGCTTTCTTT.